The next 6 T cell receptor beta chains were all read from a single sample in a study of blood T cells in healthy people across ages. Primed by a sample-barcoded 5' primer and a J-beta primer mix, a second PCR proceeded for roughly 6 to 12 cycles. TCRdb passed the 5' RACE reads through MiXCR, listing each CDR3 protein once. In the table there are hundreds of thousands of distinct CDR3 sequences, around 25% of which are singletons. A further study also used this sample, focusing on T cells of mothers and their children.

The sample comprised blood. The receptors here all came from a boy aged 5 to 17 in good health.

The chain links TRBV10-3 to TRBJ2-1; D unresolved. The CDR3 is 11 amino acids. Trimming shortened V by 9 bases and J by 6 bases, and 9 bases separated the two germline ends. CDR1 is ENHRY and CDR2 is SYGVKD in the germline V gene. CDR3 coding DNA: TGTGCCATTAGGCTGTCCAATGAGCAGTTCTTC. It yields the protein CAIRLSNEQFF.

V is TRBV29-1 and J is TRBJ2-1, with 8 bases aligning to TRBD2. CDR1 and CDR2 (germline): SQVTM, ANQGSEA. Trimming cost V 8 bases and J 3 bases; bases outside gene matches: 6. The CDR3 is 13 amino acids. The CDR3 is CSTERGIYNEQFF. The DNA for the CDR3 is TGCAGCACAGAGCGGGGGATCTACAATGAGCAGTTCTTC.

The chain employs TRBV11-2 and TRBJ2-5; D perhaps matches TRBD2 (7 bases). The J call may be faulty, since TRBJ2-7 better matches the DNA end. CDR3 length: 14 residues. The germline V gene has CDR1 SGHAT and CDR2 FQNNGV. In DNA, the CDR3 is TGTGCCAGCAGCTTATTGGGGGGGCCTGACGAGCAGTACTTC. Amino acid sequence: CASSLLGGPDEQYF.

The chain carries TRBV9 and TRBJ1-5; D is uncertain. CDR1 SGDLS and CDR2 YYNGEE come from the germline V gene. V was shortened by 0 bases and J by 0 bases, with 7 bases between the two germline ends. The CDR3 is made up of 15 amino acids. The CDR3 region is CASSVDGYSNQPQHF. CDR3 nucleotide sequence: TGTGCCAGCAGCGTAGATGGGTATAGCAATCAGCCCCAGCATTTT.

This clonotype has just a few counts. J is TRBJ2-1 and V is TRBV11-2, with D possibly matching TRBD1 (6 bases). Germline assignment: CDR1 SGHAT and CDR2 FQNNGV. With 6 bases removed from V and 3 bases from J, the gap between germline ends came to 12 bases. The CDR3 runs 14 residues. CDR3 sequence reads: CASSWDIDYNEQFF. Here the CDR3 DNA reads TGTGCCAGCAGTTGGGACATTGACTACAATGAGCAGTTCTTC.

The genes are TRBV3-1 and TRBJ2-3, with TRBD2 identical over 12 bases. The length of the CDR3 is 17 residues. Per the germline V gene, CDR1 is LGHDT and CDR2 is YNNKEL (reference sequence). V lost 3 bases to trimming and J lost 0 bases; unmatched junction nucleotides: 4. CDR3 bases: TGTGCCAGCAGCCACAGACTAGCGGGGGTTAGCACAGATACGCAGTATTTT. It translates to CASSHRLAGVSTDTQYF.